These T cell receptor beta chains were read from a single sample in a study of T-cell reconstitution after alpha-beta-depleted transplantation in children. MiXCR was run by TCRdb on the PCR reads, yielding one entry per CDR3 protein. This table holds 90,000 to 100,000 distinct CDR3 sequences, 23% found once. The material was PBMCs, obtained before TCRalphabeta/CD19-depleted stem cell transplant. The receptors stem from a boy between 2 and 15 years old with acute lymphoblastic leukemia, due to receive a stem cell transplant. CDR3s include the opening cysteine and the closing phenylalanine or tryptophan. Each record gives: D gene, CDR3 length, V gene, J gene, clone size, CDR3 protein, CDR3 DNA. A D gene is named only where the DNA matches it firmly. For some rows the clone size is stated as once, few or many, or as a class when expanded; others skip it.

NA	14	TRBV5-6	TRBJ2-7	many	CASSGEGSPYEQYF	TGTGCCAGCAGCGGCGAAGGGTCACCATACGAGCAGTACTTC
TRBD2	16	TRBV3-1	TRBJ2-1	NA	CASSQHTSGREDEQFF	TGTGCCAGCAGCCAACATACTAGCGGGAGAGAGGATGAGCAGTTCTTC
TRBD1	17	TRBV3-1	TRBJ1-1	NA	CASSQVLDRGSMSEAFF	TGTGCCAGCAGCCAAGTACTCGACAGGGGGAGTATGAGTGAAGCTTTCTTT
NA	14	TRBV20-1	TRBJ2-6	few	CSGAQGSGANVLTF	TGCAGTGGGGCACAGGGTTCCGGGGCCAACGTCCTGACTTTC
NA	12	TRBV5-1	TRBJ2-1	few	CASSSPPGEQFF	TGCGCCAGCAGCTCCCCACCTGGTGAGCAGTTCTTC
NA	17	TRBV28	TRBJ2-7	NA	CASSLVGKGLNLNEQYF	TGTGCCAGCAGTTTAGTAGGAAAAGGACTCAATTTGAACGAGCAGTACTTC
TRBD2	14	TRBV29-1	TRBJ2-1	NA	CSVPGTSGYNEQFF	TGCAGCGTTCCCGGGACTAGCGGTTACAATGAGCAGTTCTTC
TRBD1	14	TRBV12-3/TRBV12-4	TRBJ2-7	few	CASSLGQGHYEQYF	TGTGCCAGCAGTCTAGGACAGGGGCATTACGAGCAGTACTTC
NA	13	TRBV29-1	TRBJ2-7	NA	CSVPAGGGYEQYF	TGCAGCGTCCCGGCGGGCGGTGGCTACGAGCAGTACTTC
TRBD1	12	TRBV4-1	TRBJ2-3	few	CASSTGEKAQYF	TGCGCCAGCTCAACAGGGGAGAAAGCGCAGTATTTT
TRBD1	15	TRBV4-1	TRBJ2-2	NA	CASSRGQGATGELFF	TGCGCCAGCAGCCGGGGACAGGGGGCCACCGGGGAGCTGTTTTTT
NA	14	TRBV20-1	TRBJ1-1	NA	CSERKVGKDTEAFF	TGCAGTGAGAGAAAAGTAGGTAAAGACACTGAAGCTTTCTTT
NA	15	TRBV10-3	TRBJ2-7	few	CAISESQGKTGEQYF	TGTGCCATCAGTGAGTCTCAGGGGAAGACGGGTGAGCAGTACTTC
NA	16	TRBV5-1	TRBJ2-6	NA	CASSFNNPGGANVLTF	TGCGCCAGCAGCTTTAACAATCCGGGGGGGGCCAACGTCCTGACTTTC
NA	13	TRBV3-1	TRBJ2-7	many	CASSQVGAYEQYF	TGTGCCAGCAGCCAAGTAGGCGCCTACGAGCAGTACTTC
NA	13	TRBV5-1	TRBJ2-5	few	CASSLGDWETQYF	TGCGCCAGCAGCTTGGGGGATTGGGAGACCCAGTACTTC
TRBD2	19	TRBV6-5	TRBJ2-7	many	CASSYYVGTSSGGAHEQYF	TGTGCCAGCAGTTACTATGTTGGTACTTCTAGCGGAGGGGCCCACGAGCAGTACTTC
TRBD2	14	TRBV7-3	TRBJ2-1	few	CASSPHGLADKQFF	TGTGCCAGCAGCCCGCACGGACTAGCGGACAAGCAGTTCTTC
NA	14	TRBV21-1	TRBJ2-5	NA	CASSSGLALETQYF	TGTGCCAGCAGCAGCGGACTAGCCTTGGAGACCCAGTACTTC
NA	15	TRBV4-3	TRBJ2-3	few	CASSQAARSTDTQYF	TGCGCCAGCAGCCAAGCGGCCCGGAGCACAGATACGCAGTATTTT
TRBD2	15	TRBV10-3	TRBJ2-3	few	CAISVGGGTTDTQYF	TGTGCCATCAGTGTCGGGGGGGGGACCACAGATACGCAGTATTTT
TRBD2	15	TRBV20-1	TRBJ2-1	NA	CSASPGTSGEHEQFF	TGCAGTGCTAGCCCCGGGACTAGCGGAGAACATGAGCAGTTCTTC
TRBD2	16	TRBV7-8	TRBJ2-1	NA	CASSLVGSGDVNEQFF	TGTGCCAGCAGCTTAGTTGGTAGCGGGGATGTCAATGAGCAGTTCTTC
NA	17	TRBV3-1	TRBJ1-1	NA	CASSQDRSGAINTEAFF	TGTGCCAGCAGCCAAGATAGGTCAGGGGCGATAAACACTGAAGCTTTCTTT
NA	13	TRBV20-1	TRBJ2-5	NA	CSARITGPGTQYF	TGCAGTGCTAGAATAACAGGCCCGGGGACCCAGTACTTC
NA	19	TRBV4-2	TRBJ2-6	once	CASSQDRLAALPGANVLTF	TGTGCCAGCAGCCAAGACCGATTAGCAGCACTCCCTGGGGCCAACGTCCTGACTTTC
TRBD1	13	TRBV12-3/TRBV12-4	TRBJ2-2	NA	CASSLTGLGELFF	TGTGCCAGCAGCCTGACAGGGCTCGGGGAGCTGTTTTTT
NA	14	TRBV25-1	TRBJ2-6	NA	CASNSGAGANVLTF	TGTGCCAGCAACTCAGGGGCTGGGGCCAACGTCCTGACTTTC
TRBD1	17	TRBV6-1	TRBJ2-6	NA	CASSPRQGAPGANVLTF	TGTGCCAGCAGTCCTCGGCAGGGGGCTCCTGGGGCCAACGTCCTGACTTTC
NA	11	TRBV28	TRBJ1-2	NA	CASSNRYGYTF	TGTGCCAGCAGTAATCGCTATGGCTACACCTTC
NA	13	TRBV20-1	TRBJ2-5	few	CSASRTSQETQYF	TGCAGTGCTTCAAGGACATCACAAGAGACCCAGTACTTC
NA	14	TRBV12-3/TRBV12-4	TRBJ2-1	few	CASSFRTIYNEQFF	TGTGCCAGCAGTTTCCGAACCATATACAATGAGCAGTTCTTC
TRBD1	14	TRBV5-1	TRBJ2-7	few	CASSLSQGAGEQYF	TGCGCCAGCAGCTTGTCACAGGGGGCGGGCGAGCAGTACTTC
NA	14	TRBV6-1	TRBJ1-1	NA	CASRIGEQNTEAFF	TGTGCCAGCAGAATTGGAGAGCAGAACACTGAAGCTTTCTTT
NA	15	TRBV5-1	TRBJ2-2	NA	CASSLLEGLAGELFF	TGCGCCAGCAGCTTACTGGAGGGGCTTGCCGGGGAGCTGTTTTTT